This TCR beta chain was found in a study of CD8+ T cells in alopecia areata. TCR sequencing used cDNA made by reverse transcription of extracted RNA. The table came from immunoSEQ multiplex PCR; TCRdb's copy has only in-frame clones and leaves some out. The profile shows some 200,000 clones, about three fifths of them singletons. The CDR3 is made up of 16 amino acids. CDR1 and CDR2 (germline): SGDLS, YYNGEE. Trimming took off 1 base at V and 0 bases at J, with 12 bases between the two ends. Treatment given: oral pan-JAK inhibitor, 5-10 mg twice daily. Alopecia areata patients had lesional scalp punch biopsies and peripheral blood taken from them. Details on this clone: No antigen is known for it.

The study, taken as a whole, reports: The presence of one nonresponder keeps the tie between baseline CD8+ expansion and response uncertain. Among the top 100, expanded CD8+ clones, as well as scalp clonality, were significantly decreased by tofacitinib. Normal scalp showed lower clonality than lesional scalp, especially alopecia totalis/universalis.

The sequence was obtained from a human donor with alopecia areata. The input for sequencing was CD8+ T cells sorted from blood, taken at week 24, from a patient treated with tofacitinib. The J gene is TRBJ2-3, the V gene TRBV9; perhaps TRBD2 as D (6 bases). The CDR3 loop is CASSVFGGTSTDTQYF. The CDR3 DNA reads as TGTGCCAGCAGCGTATTTGGGGGGACCAGCACAGATACGCAGTATTTT.